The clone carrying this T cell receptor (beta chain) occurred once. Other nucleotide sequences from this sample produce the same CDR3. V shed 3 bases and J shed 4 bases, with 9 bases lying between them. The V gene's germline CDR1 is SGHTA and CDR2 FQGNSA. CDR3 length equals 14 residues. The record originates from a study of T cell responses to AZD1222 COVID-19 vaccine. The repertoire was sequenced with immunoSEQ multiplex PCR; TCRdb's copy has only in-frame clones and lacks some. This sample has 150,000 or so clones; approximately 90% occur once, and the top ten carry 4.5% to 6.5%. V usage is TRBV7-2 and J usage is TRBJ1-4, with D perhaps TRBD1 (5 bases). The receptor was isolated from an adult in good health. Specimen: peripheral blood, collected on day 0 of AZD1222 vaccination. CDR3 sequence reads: CASSLGRSNEKLFF. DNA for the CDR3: TGTGCCAGCAGCTTGGGGCGGAGTAATGAAAAACTGTTTTTT.